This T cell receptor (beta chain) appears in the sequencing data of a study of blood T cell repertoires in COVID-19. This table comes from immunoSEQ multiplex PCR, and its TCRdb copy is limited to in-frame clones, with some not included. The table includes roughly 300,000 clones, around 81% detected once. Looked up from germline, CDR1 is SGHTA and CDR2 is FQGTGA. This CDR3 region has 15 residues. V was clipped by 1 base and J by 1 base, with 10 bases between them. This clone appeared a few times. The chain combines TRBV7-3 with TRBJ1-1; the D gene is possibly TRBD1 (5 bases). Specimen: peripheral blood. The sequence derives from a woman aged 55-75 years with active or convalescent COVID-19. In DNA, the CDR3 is TGTGCCAGCAGCTTAATCCCAGGGTCGAACACTGAAGCTTTCTTT. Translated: CASSLIPGSNTEAFF.